What follows are 18 T cell receptor beta chains derived from one specimen sequenced in a study of control samples from healthy donors and cancer patients. Measured with immunoSEQ multiplex PCR; TCRdb has only the in-frame clones, and not every one. The sample shows about 200,000 clones, around 90% of them seen only once. Sequencing was carried out using blood. All receptors derive from a young man in good health.

This rearrangement joins TRBV5-1 to TRBJ2-7; 7 bases align to TRBD1. The germline V gene has CDR1 SGHRS and CDR2 YFSETQ. Trimming removed 2 bases from V and 0 bases from J; junction bases left unmatched: 2. The CDR3 extends over 14 amino acids. The CDR3 DNA reads TGCGCCAGCAGCTTCGGGACAGCCTCCTACGAGCAGTACTTC. This encodes CASSFGTASYEQYF.

A single count supports this clone. The chain has TRBV7-7 and TRBJ2-5; tentatively, D is TRBD1 (6 bases). Per the germline V gene, CDR1 is SSHAT and CDR2 is FNYEAQ (reference sequence). The germline V and J ends were trimmed by 1 base and 1 base, with 7 bases remaining between them. CDR3 length: 14 residues. CDR3 loop: CASSLDRAQETQYF. DNA of the CDR3: TGTGCCAGCAGCTTAGACAGGGCCCAAGAGACCCAGTACTTC.

This chain uses TRBV6-2 or TRBV6-3 with TRBJ2-7; possible D gene TRBD1, 8 bases. The CDR3 sequence is 13 residues long. The germline V gene has CDR1 MNHEY and CDR2 SVGEGT. The V and J ends lost 5 bases and 7 bases respectively, with 15 bases between them. The CDR3 loop is CASSGTGGGEQYF. The CDR3 nucleotides read TGTGCCAGCAGTGGAACAGGGGGGGGTGAGCAGTACTTC.

This CDR3 is CASSLSWRETSYEQYF. The CDR3 DNA sequence: TGTGCCAGCAGTTTATCTTGGCGAGAGACCTCCTACGAGCAGTACTTC. The J gene is TRBJ2-7, the V gene TRBV27, with D unclear. The CDR3 consists of 16 residues. CDR1 MNHEY and CDR2 SMNVEV come from the germline V gene (reference sequence). Trimming removed 0 bases from V and 0 bases from J, with 12 bases in between.

This chain uses TRBV7-3 with TRBJ1-2; no firm D call. Germline lookup yields CDR1 SGHTA and CDR2 FQGTGA. The CDR3 runs 12 residues. V was pared by 4 bases and J by 1 base, with 4 bases between. This chain's CDR3 is CASSSDNYGYTF. CDR3 nucleotide sequence: TGTGCCAGCAGCTCGGATAACTATGGCTACACCTTC.

A single count supports this clone. This sequence joins TRBV3-1 (or the pseudogene TRBV3-2) and TRBJ1-6, with TRBD1 as a possible D gene (6 bases). Germline values: CDR1 LGHDT, CDR2 YNNKEL (reference sequence). Trimming took off 5 bases at V and 8 bases at J, with 10 bases between the two ends. The CDR3 is 13 amino acids. The CDR3 loop reads CASSVRGDSPLHF. The CDR3 DNA follows: TGTGCCAGCAGCGTCAGGGGAGATTCACCCCTCCACTTT.

V is TRBV6-1 and J is TRBJ1-2; D remains ambiguous. The length of the CDR3 is 15 residues. Germline CDR1 MNHNS, CDR2 SASEGT. The germline V and J ends were trimmed by 3 bases and 0 bases, with 11 bases remaining between them. The CDR3 is CASSDGSGSNYGYTF. DNA for the CDR3: TGTGCCAGCAGTGACGGTAGCGGCTCTAACTATGGCTACACCTTC.

This chain joins TRBV6-4 and TRBJ2-7; TRBD2 matches 9 bases. V lost 4 bases to trimming and J lost 0 bases; unmatched junction nucleotides: 4. The CDR3 has 15 residues. Germline assignment: CDR1 MRHNA and CDR2 SNTAGT. This chain's CDR3 is CASSAPSGASYEQYF. CDR3 DNA: TGTGCCAGCAGTGCCCCTAGCGGGGCCTCCTACGAGCAGTACTTC.

The chain couples TRBV2 to TRBJ1-4; D gene uncertain. CDR3 length: 12 amino acids. Germline V gene lookup returns CDR1 SNHLY and CDR2 FYNNEI. The V end lost 4 bases, the J end lost 7 bases, and 7 bases lay between the germline ends. The CDR3 sequence is CASSVTAEKLFF. The CDR3 DNA sequence: TGTGCCAGCAGTGTTACAGCTGAAAAACTGTTTTTT.

V and J are TRBV10-2 and TRBJ1-2; D may be TRBD1 (6 bases). Between the trimmed V and J ends, which lost 10 bases and 8 bases, there was a span of 14 bases. The CDR3 loop spans 11 amino acids. CDR1 and CDR2 (germline): WSHSY, SAAADI. DNA for the CDR3: TGCGCCACTCACAGGGACGGGGGCTACACCTTC. Protein sequence: CATHRDGGYTF.

The chain has TRBV7-8 and TRBJ1-5; the D is unclear. The germline V gene has CDR1 SGHVS and CDR2 FQNEAQ. The germline V and J ends were trimmed by 3 bases and 6 bases, with 9 bases remaining between them. The CDR3 is 13 amino acids. The CDR3 nucleotides are TGTGCCAGCAGCTTCGGTAGCGGTCAGCCCCAGCATTTT. Translation: CASSFGSGQPQHF. The whole variable domain, remainder taken from reference TRBV7-8 and TRBJ1-5, is GAGVSQSPRYKVAKRGQDVALRCDPISGHVSLFWYQQALGQGPEFLTYFQNEAQLDKSGLPSDRFFAERPEGSVSTLKIQRTQQEDSAVYLCASSFGSGQPQHFGDGTRLSIL.

The chain uses TRBV25-1 and TRBJ2-1; D is tentatively TRBD1 or TRBD2 (6 bases each). The V gene lost 2 bases and the J gene lost 8 bases, with 16 bases spanning the gap. This CDR3 comprises 15 residues. Germline V gene lookup returns CDR1 MGHDK and CDR2 SYGVNS. CDR3 amino acids: CASSENGGWRDEQFF. CDR3 nucleotide sequence: TGTGCCAGCAGTGAAAACGGGGGCTGGCGGGATGAGCAGTTCTTC.

V usage is TRBV6-5 and J usage is TRBJ1-5; TRBD1 might be the D (5 bases). The length of the CDR3 is 15 residues. The V and J ends lost 0 bases and 4 bases respectively, with 10 bases between them. CDR1 is MNHEY, CDR2 SVGAGI, per germline. In DNA, the CDR3 is TGTGCCAGCAGTTACTCGGTGGCAGGGAATCAGCCCCAGCATTTT. Translation: CASSYSVAGNQPQHF.

DNA of the CDR3: TGTGCCAGCAGCCCCTCCGGACTAGCGGGGGGAAACTACAATGAGCAGTTCTTC. It translates to CASSPSGLAGGNYNEQFF. V usage is TRBV25-1 and J usage is TRBJ2-1, with 14 bases matching TRBD2. CDR3 length: 18 residues. The germline V gene has CDR1 MGHDK and CDR2 SYGVNS. V lost 6 bases, J lost 3 bases, and 10 bases stayed unmatched.

The CDR3 protein is CAWSGPGFVGSPLHF. The CDR3 DNA is TGTGCCTGGAGTGGGCCAGGGTTTGTCGGTTCACCCCTCCACTTT. The chain couples TRBV30 to TRBJ1-6, with D possibly matching TRBD1 (5 bases). This CDR3 has 15 amino acids. From germline, CDR1 is GTSNPN and CDR2 SVGIG (reference sequence). V was clipped by 1 base and J by 9 bases, with 16 bases between them.

The genes are TRBV4-1 and TRBJ2-3; TRBD2 aligns across 15 bases. Germline CDR1 is MGHRA and CDR2 is YSYEKL. V lost 3 bases and J lost 5; bases outside the gene matches: 6. CDR3 size: 17 residues. The CDR3 sequence is CASSQGLAGGRRDTQYF. The CDR3 coding sequence is TGCGCCAGCAGCCAGGGACTAGCGGGGGGTCGCAGAGATACGCAGTATTTT.

This clone was recorded only once. This rearrangement joins TRBV2 to TRBJ1-2; TRBD1 is a possible D gene (6 bases). This CDR3 spans 14 amino acids. CDR1 and CDR2 from the germline V gene are SNHLY and FYNNEI. Trimming took off 4 bases at V and 3 bases at J, with 12 bases between the two ends. CDR3 amino acids: CASSVRSGDYGYTF. The CDR3 DNA sequence: TGTGCCAGCAGTGTGAGGTCAGGGGACTATGGCTACACCTTC. The full variable domain, in which reference TRBV2 and TRBJ1-2 provide the parts outside the CDR3, is EPEVTQTPSHQVTQMGQEVILRCVPISNHLYFYWYRQILGQKVEFLVSFYNNEISEKSEIFDDQFSVERPDGSNFTLKIRSTKLEDSAMYFCASSVRSGDYGYTFGSGTRLTVV.

The chain joins TRBV29-1 to TRBJ2-7, with 10 bases lining up with TRBD1. V was clipped by 7 bases and J by 7 bases; unmatched bases: 7. CDR1 and CDR2 from the germline V gene are SQVTM and ANQGSEA. The CDR3 sequence is 12 residues long. The CDR3 bases are TGCAGCGGCAGACAGGGGGCGGGGGAGCAGTACTTC. This translates into CSGRQGAGEQYF.